The T cell receptor (beta chain) under discussion was sequenced for a study of neurological immune-mediated disorders. Study results and caveats: A possible signature was seen in one related-CDR3 cluster, into which phylogenetic grouping placed the repertoires of 18 of 34 multiple sclerosis patients.

The starting material, 2 million PBMCs stored at -80 C, gave rise to the unsorted libraries. There are many counts of this clonotype. Its antigen is not known. The cDNA was generated by 5'RACE with 10-nucleotide random UMIs. Via MiXCR, TCRdb re-called the 5' RACE reads, giving one row per CDR3 protein. In the table there are fewer than 80,000 distinct CDR3 sequences, around 5% of which are singletons. Germline values: CDR1 LGHNA, CDR2 YSLEER. Trimming at V came to 0 bases and at J to 8 bases, leaving 5 bases not matched to a gene. The CDR3 extends over 15 amino acids. This chain joins TRBV4-3 and TRBJ2-1, with 9 bases that match TRBD2. The sequence was collected from a woman in her forties or fifties with multiple sclerosis. The sample comprised PBMCs. As DNA, the CDR3 is TGCGCCAGCAGCCAAGAAAAGCGGGGGGCATATGAGCAGTTCTTC. Its protein is CASSQEKRGAYEQFF.